This T cell receptor (beta chain) is drawn from a study of blood T cell repertoires in COVID-19. About the study: COVID-19 samples collected from the United States, Italy and Spain covered acute and convalescent phases. T cells, B-cell-depleted T cells, or PBMCs provided the cDNA or gDNA that served as material.

This clone was counted only a few times. Other DNA sequences of this sample code for an identical CDR3. The CDR3 runs to 15 residues. The ends lost 2 bases at V and 5 bases at J; junction bases unmatched: 2. CDR1 and CDR2 (germline): MGHDK, SYGVNS. The authors' processing: How many nucleated cells were present was estimated from reference gene primer amplification. Some clones are missing from TCRdb's copy, which holds only in-frame ones; the method was immunoSEQ multiplex PCR. V, J and clone size are those of that table, while D and trimming were read from the DNA. The sample contains around 140,000 clones, over 70% of which appear only once.

The origin of this receptor is a woman in her 50s with acute or convalescent COVID-19. Sequenced material: peripheral blood. The chain combines TRBV25-1 with TRBJ2-1; 11 bases match TRBD1. The CDR3 sequence is CASSEPGQGDNEQFF. The CDR3, as DNA: TGTGCCAGCAGTGAACCGGGACAGGGGGACAATGAGCAGTTCTTC.